One and the same sample provided the 28 T cell receptor beta chains below, sequenced in a study of CD8 T cells in ankylosing spondylitis (dated by TCRdb to about 2017). The paper's findings and limits, for the study overall: Blood from ankylosing spondylitis patients appeared to be characterized by a TCR beta motif composed of several highly homologous amino acid variants.

Library creation used 5' RACE. This sample was sequenced with an Illumina HiSeq 2500. The raw public reads went through TCRdb reprocessing: fastp at Q25, MiXCR clone calling, in-frame beta chains kept. When rows share a CDR3 protein, they turn into one entry using the most common DNA and genes. This sample gives a few hundred thousand distinct CDR3 sequences in total; roughly 8% of them show up just once. In total, the top ten clones hold about 15% of the sample. Their recognized antigens are unknown. Sequences were obtained from blood, either unsorted or a sorted T cell fraction (not recorded which). The receptors come from a male donor with ankylosing spondylitis.

This clonotype was picked up many times. The CDR3 bases are TGTGCCAGCAGCCCCGTCGGCGGACTAGTTTTAGGAGAGACCCAGTACTTC. The encoded protein is CASSPVGGLVLGETQYF. V usage is TRBV7-6 and J usage is TRBJ2-5; 7 bases fit TRBD2. V gave up 5 bases and J gave up 4 bases; unmatched junction bases: 16. The CDR3 runs 17 residues. The V gene's germline CDR1 is SGHVS and CDR2 FNYEAQ.

This clonotype turned up a few times. Written as DNA, the CDR3 is TGCGCCAGCAGCCAAGACAGGGCGCGTAATCAGCCCCAGCATTTT. Its protein product is CASSQDRARNQPQHF. V is TRBV4-3 and J is TRBJ1-5; possible D gene TRBD1, 5 bases. V was trimmed by 0 bases and J by 4 bases, leaving 10 bases between them. Germline values: CDR1 LGHNA, CDR2 YSLEER. This CDR3 has 15 residues.

This clonotype was counted a few times. An end of the junction does not agree with germline; a read error may underlie this. The chain combines TRBV9 with TRBJ1-2, with D unclear. The CDR3 loop spans 8 amino acids. CDR1 SGDLS and CDR2 YYNGEE come from the germline V gene. The CDR3 region is CASSPTAF. As DNA, the CDR3 is TGTGCCAGCAGCCCCACCGCCTTC.

In this sample, this clonotype turned up many times. The V call is TRBV5-1, the J call TRBJ2-5; weak D call: TRBD1 (6 bases). The V gene's germline CDR1 is SGHRS and CDR2 YFSETQ. Trimming stripped 4 bases from V and 0 bases from J, with 7 bases between. CDR3 length equals 13 residues. In nucleotides, the CDR3 is TGCGCCAGCAGCCCAGGGGACCAAGAGACCCAGTACTTC. Translated, it gives CASSPGDQETQYF.

This clonotype was observed at least ten times. The genes are TRBV10-3 and TRBJ1-4; 7 bases align to TRBD1. J gave up 8 bases and V 6 bases, and 15 bases lay outside the gene matches. The CDR3 length is 16 residues. CDR1 and CDR2 from the germline V gene are ENHRY and SYGVKD. The CDR3: CAISDQGSSRGEKLFF. CDR3 DNA: TGTGCCATCAGCGACCAAGGGTCCTCCAGGGGGGAAAAACTGTTTTTT.

V gene TRBV7-2 combines with J gene TRBJ2-3; 11 nucleotides align to TRBD2. Germline CDR1 and CDR2: SGHTA and FQGNSA. There are 17 residues in the CDR3. The V segment lost 7 bases and the J segment 0 bases; nucleotides outside the gene matches: 9. The CDR3 DNA reads as TGTGCCAGCAACCAATTCTGGACTAGCGGGAGCACAGATACGCAGTATTTT. It translates to CASNQFWTSGSTDTQYF.

A few counts support this clonotype. The rearrangement links TRBV6-1 to TRBJ1-1; D possibly corresponds to TRBD1 (5 bases). CDR3 length: 13 amino acids. V lost 4 bases and J 4 bases, leaving 10 bases between the germline ends. Per the germline V gene, CDR1 is MNHNS and CDR2 is SASEGT. CDR3 nucleotides: TGTGCCAGCAGTGGACAGCCACTCACTGAAGCTTTCTTT. It codes for CASSGQPLTEAFF.

V gene TRBV7-2 combines with J gene TRBJ2-7; possibly TRBD2 for D (6 bases). The CDR3 has 15 amino acids. Looked up from germline, CDR1 is SGHTA and CDR2 is FQGNSA. The V end lost 1 base, the J end lost 0 bases, and 10 bases lay between the germline ends. The CDR3 sequence: CASSLEATSSYEQYF. The CDR3, as DNA: TGTGCCAGCAGCTTAGAAGCGACTAGCTCCTACGAGCAGTACTTC.

This clonotype was found a few times. The chain carries TRBV30 and TRBJ1-1; 8 positions match TRBD1. J was trimmed by 5 bases and V by 2 bases; bases with no gene match: 4. CDR1 GTSNPN and CDR2 SVGIG come from the germline V gene (reference sequence). The CDR3 is 13 amino acids. Here the CDR3 reads CAWSTTGGTEAFF. The CDR3 DNA follows: TGTGCCTGGAGTACCACAGGGGGGACTGAAGCTTTCTTT.

V gene TRBV6-1 combines with J gene TRBJ2-7, with 7 bases that match TRBD1. This CDR3 spans 13 amino acids. Germline V gene data show CDR1 as MNHNS and CDR2 as SASEGT. V gave up 5 bases and J gave up 6 bases; unmatched junction bases: 7. In DNA form, the CDR3 reads TGTGCCAGCAGTAGACAGGGATTGGGCGAGCAGTACTTC. Residues: CASSRQGLGEQYF.

The table lists this clonotype with a few counts. The chain is built from TRBV5-1 and TRBJ2-3; maybe TRBD1 (5 bases). CDR1 is SGHRS and CDR2 is YFSETQ in the germline V gene. The CDR3 totals 16 residues. V lost 3 bases and J lost 1, with 15 bases in between. CDR3 nucleotide sequence: TGCGCCAGCAGCTCCTTCCTACCGACAGGCACAGATACGCAGTATTTT. Translated: CASSSFLPTGTDTQYF. The variable domain in full, completed from reference TRBV5-1 and TRBJ2-3, reads KAGVTQTPRYLIKTRGQQVTLSCSPISGHRSVSWYQQTPGQGLQFLFEYFSETQRNKGNFPGRFSGRQFSNSRSEMNVSTLELGDSALYLCASSSFLPTGTDTQYFGPGTRLTVL.

This clonotype came up a few times. The chain carries TRBV20-1 and TRBJ2-7, with 10 bases aligning to TRBD2. Per germline, CDR1 DFQATT and CDR2 SNEGSKA (reference sequence). Trimming removed 6 bases from V and 3 bases from J; junction bases left unmatched: 11. This CDR3 has 15 residues. The CDR3 reads CSAGGGTSGNYEQYF. The CDR3 DNA reads TGCAGTGCCGGGGGTGGCACTAGCGGGAACTACGAGCAGTACTTC.

A few counts support this clonotype. This chain joins TRBV6-1 and TRBJ1-6; D is unresolved. The CDR3 is 11 amino acids. V dropped 4 bases and J dropped 8 bases, with 3 bases sitting between them. Germline CDR1 is MNHNS and CDR2 is SASEGT. The CDR3 DNA follows: TGTGCCAGCAGTGCCTATTCACCCCTCCACTTT. Its protein is CASSAYSPLHF.

This clonotype was counted ten times or more. This chain connects TRBV6-5 to TRBJ2-5, with D possibly matching TRBD2 (5 bases). Trimming stripped 4 bases from V and 4 bases from J, with 19 bases between. The CDR3 covers 16 residues. Per the germline V gene, CDR1 is MNHEY and CDR2 is SVGAGI. In DNA, the CDR3 is TGTGCCAGCAGTTTCTCGTACCCCCCAGAGGGAGAGACCCAGTACTTC. This translates into CASSFSYPPEGETQYF.

This clonotype was seen a few times. The chain uses TRBV29-1 and TRBJ2-5; no definite D call. Trimming cost V 4 bases and J 2 bases, with 8 bases left between them. The germline CDR1 and CDR2 sequences are SQVTM and ANQGSEA. The CDR3 loop spans 12 amino acids. The chain's CDR3 is CSVGKGQETQYF. CDR3 DNA sequence: TGCAGCGTTGGGAAGGGACAAGAGACCCAGTACTTC.

The CDR3 region has the DNA TGTGCCAGCAGTGGGGACAGGGACGAGCAGTACTTC. Translating gives CASSGDRDEQYF. V usage is TRBV2 and J usage is TRBJ2-7, with 9 positions matching TRBD1. Germline V lookup: CDR1 SNHLY, CDR2 FYNNEI. The CDR3 is made up of 12 amino acids. The V and J ends lost 4 bases and 5 bases, in that order; junction bases with no gene match: 0.

This clonotype has at least ten counts. The chain employs TRBV14 and TRBJ2-5, with D possibly matching TRBD1 (5 bases). The CDR3 loop spans 15 amino acids. The V gene's germline CDR1 is SGHDN and CDR2 FVKESK. V dropped 1 base and J dropped 3 bases, with 12 bases sitting between them. CDR3 loop: CASSQGLGLEETQYF. DNA of the CDR3: TGTGCCAGCAGCCAAGGTTTGGGGCTAGAAGAGACCCAGTACTTC.

V and J are TRBV5-1 and TRBJ2-7, with 11 nucleotides matching TRBD1. Germline V gene sequence: CDR1 SGHRS, CDR2 YFSETQ. The CDR3 length is 16 residues. With V trimmed by 5 bases and J by 2 bases, 9 bases remained unmatched. The CDR3 region is CASSLRPGQGAYEQYF. CDR3 bases: TGCGCCAGCAGTTTGCGACCGGGACAGGGGGCCTACGAGCAGTACTTC.

This clonotype was detected once. A much larger clonotype is one base distant, so this may be a read error. J is TRBJ2-4 and V is TRBV29-1; no clear D gene. Germline CDR1 and CDR2: SQVTM and ANQGSEA. The CDR3 covers 13 residues. The CDR3, as DNA: TGCAGCGTTCGACTCTTCACCAAAAACAGTCAGTACTTC. Residues: CSVRLFTKNSQYF.

The gene calls are TRBV29-1 and TRBJ2-1; D perhaps matches TRBD1 (5 bases). The ends were cut back, 5 bases at V and 7 bases at J, with 18 bases in the middle. The CDR3 consists of 14 residues. The V gene's germline CDR1 is SQVTM and CDR2 ANQGSEA. CDR3 nucleotides: TGCAGCGTTCAAGTGACAGATTTGAGGAATGAGCAGTTCTTC. This codes for CSVQVTDLRNEQFF.

The chain links TRBV12-5 to TRBJ2-3; possibly TRBD1 for D (5 bases). V lost 6 bases, J lost 2 bases, and 15 bases lay in between. The CDR3 runs to 15 residues. In germline, CDR1 is LGHNT, CDR2 FRNRAP. CDR3 residues: CASGPGQIYTDTQYF. CDR3 nucleotides: TGTGCTAGTGGACCCGGACAAATTTACACAGATACGCAGTATTTT.

This clonotype occurred many times. This rearrangement joins TRBV20-1 to TRBJ2-1; TRBD1 agrees at 7 bases. The V and J ends lost 2 bases and 6 bases, in that order; junction bases with no gene match: 4. Per germline, CDR1 DFQATT and CDR2 SNEGSKA (reference sequence). The CDR3 is made up of 13 amino acids. CDR3 in amino acids: CSARSHRGNEQFF. The CDR3 DNA is TGCAGTGCTAGATCGCACAGGGGCAATGAGCAGTTCTTC.

There are a few counts of this clonotype. This chain connects TRBV20-1 to TRBJ2-7; perhaps TRBD1 as D (6 bases). Germline V CDR1 and CDR2: DFQATT, SNEGSKA (reference sequence). There are 15 residues in the CDR3. V was pared by 3 bases and J by 2 bases, with 17 bases between. The CDR3 bases are TGCAGTGCTAGGCTAACCAGGGGCCAACCCTACGAGCAGTACTTC. Its protein product is CSARLTRGQPYEQYF.

This clonotype appeared a few times. The J gene is TRBJ2-7, the V gene TRBV7-3; D gene ambiguous. The CDR3 has 13 residues. V was pared by 3 bases and J by 3 bases, with 9 bases between. Germline loops: CDR1 SGHTA, CDR2 FQGTGA. The chain's CDR3 is CASSLTTYYEQYF. In DNA form, the CDR3 reads TGTGCCAGCAGCTTGACGACCTACTACGAGCAGTACTTC.

The chain uses TRBV11-3 and TRBJ2-1; TRBD1 aligns across 7 bases. This CDR3 comprises 16 residues. The germline V gene has CDR1 SGHNT and CDR2 YENEEA. With V trimmed by 4 bases and J by 5 bases, 11 bases remained unmatched. The CDR3 here is CASSSTSGTVHNEQFF. CDR3 coding DNA: TGTGCCAGCAGCTCTACTTCCGGGACAGTCCACAATGAGCAGTTCTTC.

This clonotype appeared a few times. J is TRBJ2-1 and V is TRBV2; TRBD2 matches at 13 bases. Unmatched junction bases numbered 4, after V lost 5 bases and J lost 6 bases. CDR3 size: 15 residues. CDR1 is SNHLY, CDR2 FYNNEI, per germline. As DNA, the CDR3 is TGTGCCAGCAGTCTACTAGCGGGAGGGTTCAATGAGCAGTTCTTC. It codes for CASSLLAGGFNEQFF.

This clonotype has at least ten counts. The chain is built from TRBV29-1 and TRBJ2-3, with 10 bases aligning to TRBD1. Losses at the gene ends were 8 bases for V and 4 bases for J; bases not matched to a gene: 9. In germline, CDR1 is SQVTM, CDR2 ANQGSEA. The CDR3 totals 14 residues. The CDR3 spells CSTLSGQGADTQYF. CDR3 nucleotide sequence: TGCAGCACCTTGTCCGGACAGGGGGCAGATACGCAGTATTTT.

The chain carries TRBV5-5 and TRBJ2-1; 7 bases align to TRBD2. Germline V gene lookup returns CDR1 SGHKS and CDR2 YYEKEE (reference sequence). V trimming: 3 bases; J trimming: 12 bases; junction bases outside the gene matches: 15. CDR3 length equals 15 residues. The CDR3 region has the DNA TGTGCCAGCAGCTCGGTAGCGGTTTTAAGGGAGGGGCAGTTCTTC. Protein: CASSSVAVLREGQFF.